What follows describes a single TCR beta chain. What it binds is not known. Libraries were prepared by immunoSEQ multiplex PCR; TCRdb keeps only in-frame clonotypes and omits some of them. The sample shows tens of thousands of clones, roughly 90% of them seen only once. The record originates from a study of T cell responses to AZD1222 COVID-19 vaccine. About the study: Combined were second doses at about 4 or about 12 weeks.

Study outcomes and limitations: Only six people who got AZD1222 tested seropositive at baseline. Spike-specific TCR breadth and depth rose after two AZD1222 doses.

Unmatched junction bases numbered 11, after V lost 1 base and J lost 3 bases. From germline, CDR1 is KGHSH and CDR2 LQKENI. The CDR3 consists of 17 residues. The gene calls are TRBV18 and TRBJ1-1, with 7 bases fitting TRBD1. The sample in question was peripheral blood, obtained on day 0 of AZD1222 vaccination. The receptor was isolated from an adult in good health. The CDR3 region is CASSPLRAGGTDTEAFF. The CDR3 DNA sequence: TGTGCCAGCTCACCACTGAGGGCAGGGGGTACGGACACTGAAGCTTTCTTT. Full variable domain (outside the CDR3, taken from reference TRBV18 and TRBJ1-1): NAGVMQNPRHLVRRRGQEARLRCSPMKGHSHVYWYRQLPEEGLKFMVYLQKENIIDESGMPKERFSAEFPKEGPSILRIQQVVRGDSAAYFCASSPLRAGGTDTEAFFGQGTRLTVV.